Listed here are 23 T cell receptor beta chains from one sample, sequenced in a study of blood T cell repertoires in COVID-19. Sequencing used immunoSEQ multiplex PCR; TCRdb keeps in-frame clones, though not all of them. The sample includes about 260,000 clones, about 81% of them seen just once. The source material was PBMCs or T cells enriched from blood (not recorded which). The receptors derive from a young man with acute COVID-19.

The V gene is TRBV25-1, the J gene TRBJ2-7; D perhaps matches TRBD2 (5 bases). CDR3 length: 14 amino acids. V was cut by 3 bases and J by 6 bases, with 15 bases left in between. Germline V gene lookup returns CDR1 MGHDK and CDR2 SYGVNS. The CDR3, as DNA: TGTGCCAGCAGTGACTCGCGGACGGGATTCGAGCAGTACGTC. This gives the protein CASSDSRTGFEQYV.

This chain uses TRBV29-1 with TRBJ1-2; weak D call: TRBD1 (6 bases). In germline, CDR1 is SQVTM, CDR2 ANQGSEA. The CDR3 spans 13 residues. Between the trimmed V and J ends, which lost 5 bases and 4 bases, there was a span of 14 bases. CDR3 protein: CSVQGRGGYGYTF. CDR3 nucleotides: TGCAGCGTTCAAGGGAGGGGGGGCTATGGCTACACCTTC.

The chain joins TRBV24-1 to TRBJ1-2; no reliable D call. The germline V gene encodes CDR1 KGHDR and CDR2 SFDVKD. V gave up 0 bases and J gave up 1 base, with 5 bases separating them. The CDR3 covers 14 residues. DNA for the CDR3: TGTGCCACCAGTGATTTGAACTTTAACTATGGCTACACCTTC. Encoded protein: CATSDLNFNYGYTF.

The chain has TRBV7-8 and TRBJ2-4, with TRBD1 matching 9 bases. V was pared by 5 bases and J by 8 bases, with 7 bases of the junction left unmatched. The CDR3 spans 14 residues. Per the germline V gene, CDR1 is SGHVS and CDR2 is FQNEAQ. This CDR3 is CASSPGQGVDIQYF. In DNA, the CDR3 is TGTGCCAGCAGCCCGGGACAGGGTGTGGACATTCAGTACTTC.

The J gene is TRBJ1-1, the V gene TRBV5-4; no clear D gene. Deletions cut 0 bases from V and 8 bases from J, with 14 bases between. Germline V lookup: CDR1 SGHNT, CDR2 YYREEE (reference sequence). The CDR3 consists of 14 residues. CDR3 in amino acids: CASSLEAGAREAFF. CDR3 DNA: TGTGCCAGCAGCTTGGAGGCGGGCGCTCGCGAAGCTTTCTTT.

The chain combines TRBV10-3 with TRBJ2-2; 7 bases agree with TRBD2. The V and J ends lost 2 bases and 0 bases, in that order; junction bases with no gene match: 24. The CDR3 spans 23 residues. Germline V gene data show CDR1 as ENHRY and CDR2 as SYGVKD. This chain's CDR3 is CAISEPPWGPGVLRGTNTGELFF. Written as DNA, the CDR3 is TGTGCCATCAGTGAGCCGCCTTGGGGACCGGGGGTTTTGCGGGGGACGAACACCGGGGAGCTGTTTTTT.

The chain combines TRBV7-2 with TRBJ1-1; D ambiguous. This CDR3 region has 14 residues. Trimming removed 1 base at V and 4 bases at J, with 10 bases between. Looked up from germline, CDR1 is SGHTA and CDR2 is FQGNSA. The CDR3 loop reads CASSLDTGSTEAFF. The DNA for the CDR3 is TGTGCCAGCAGCTTAGACACGGGGAGCACTGAAGCTTTCTTT. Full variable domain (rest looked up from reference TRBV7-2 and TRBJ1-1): GAGVSQSPSNKVTEKGKDVELRCDPISGHTALYWYRQSLGQGLEFLIYFQGNSAPDKSGLPSDRFSAERTGGSVSTLTIQRTQQEDSAVYLCASSLDTGSTEAFFGQGTRLTVV.

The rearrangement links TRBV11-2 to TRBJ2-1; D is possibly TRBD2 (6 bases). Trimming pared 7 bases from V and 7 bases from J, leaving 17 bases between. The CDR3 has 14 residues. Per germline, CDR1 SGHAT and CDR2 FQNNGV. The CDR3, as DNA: TGTGCCAGCACCCTCCGGGACTCGCGAAATGAGCAGTTCTTC. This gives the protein CASTLRDSRNEQFF.

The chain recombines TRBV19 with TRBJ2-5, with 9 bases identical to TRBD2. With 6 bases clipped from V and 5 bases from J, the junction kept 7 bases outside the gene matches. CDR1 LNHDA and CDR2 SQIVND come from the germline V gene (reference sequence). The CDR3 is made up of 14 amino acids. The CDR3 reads CASRGLAPGETQYF. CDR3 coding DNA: TGTGCCAGTAGGGGACTAGCCCCAGGGGAGACCCAGTACTTC. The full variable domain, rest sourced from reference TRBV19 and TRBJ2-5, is DGGITQSPKYLFRKEGQNVTLSCEQNLNHDAMYWYRQDPGQGLRLIYYSQIVNDFQKGDIAEGYSVSREKKESFPLTVTSAQKNPTAFYLCASRGLAPGETQYFGPGTRLLVL.

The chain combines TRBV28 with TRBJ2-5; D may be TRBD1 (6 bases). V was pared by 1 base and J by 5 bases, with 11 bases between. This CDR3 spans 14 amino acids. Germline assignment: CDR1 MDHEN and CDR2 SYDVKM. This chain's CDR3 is CASSLSGVAETQYF. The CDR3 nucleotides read TGTGCCAGCAGTTTATCAGGGGTCGCGGAGACCCAGTACTTC. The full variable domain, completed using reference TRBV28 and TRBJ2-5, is DVKVTQSSRYLVKRTGEKVFLECVQDMDHENMFWYRQDPGLGLRLIYFSYDVKMKEKGDIPEGYSVSREKKERFSLILESASTNQTSMYLCASSLSGVAETQYFGPGTRLLVL.

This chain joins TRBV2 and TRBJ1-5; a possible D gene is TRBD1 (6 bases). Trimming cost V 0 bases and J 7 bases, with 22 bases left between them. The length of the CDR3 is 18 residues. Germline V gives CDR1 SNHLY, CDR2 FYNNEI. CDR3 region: CASSEALQGPDPEQPQHF. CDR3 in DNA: TGTGCCAGCAGTGAAGCGCTTCAGGGGCCGGACCCTGAGCAGCCCCAGCATTTT. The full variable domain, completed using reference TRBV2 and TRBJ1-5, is EPEVTQTPSHQVTQMGQEVILRCVPISNHLYFYWYRQILGQKVEFLVSFYNNEISEKSEIFDDQFSVERPDGSNFTLKIRSTKLEDSAMYFCASSEALQGPDPEQPQHFGDGTRLSIL.

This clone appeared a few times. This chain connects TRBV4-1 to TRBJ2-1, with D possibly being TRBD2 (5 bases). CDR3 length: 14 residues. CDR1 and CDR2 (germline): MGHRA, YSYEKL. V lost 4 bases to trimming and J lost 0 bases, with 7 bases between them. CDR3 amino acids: CASSPGSSYNEQFF. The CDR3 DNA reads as TGCGCCAGCAGCCCGGGGAGCTCCTACAATGAGCAGTTCTTC.

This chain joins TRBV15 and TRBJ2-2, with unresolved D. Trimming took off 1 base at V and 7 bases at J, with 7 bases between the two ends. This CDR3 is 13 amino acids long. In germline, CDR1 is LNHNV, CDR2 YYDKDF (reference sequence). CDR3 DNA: TGTGCCACCAGCAGAGTAGAACGCGGGGAGCTGTTTTTT. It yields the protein CATSRVERGELFF.

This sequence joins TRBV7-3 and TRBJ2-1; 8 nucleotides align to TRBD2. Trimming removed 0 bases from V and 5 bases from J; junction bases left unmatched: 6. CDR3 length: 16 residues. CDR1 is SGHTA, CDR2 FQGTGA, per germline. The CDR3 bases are TGTGCCAGCAGCTTAACCCCCGGGACTAGGAACAATGAGCAGTTCTTC. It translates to CASSLTPGTRNNEQFF.

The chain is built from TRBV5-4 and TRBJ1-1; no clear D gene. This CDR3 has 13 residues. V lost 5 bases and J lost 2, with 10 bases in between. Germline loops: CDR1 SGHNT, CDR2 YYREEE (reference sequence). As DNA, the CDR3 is TGTGCCAGCAGTCCCTGGCCCAACACTGAAGCTTTCTTT. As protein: CASSPWPNTEAFF.

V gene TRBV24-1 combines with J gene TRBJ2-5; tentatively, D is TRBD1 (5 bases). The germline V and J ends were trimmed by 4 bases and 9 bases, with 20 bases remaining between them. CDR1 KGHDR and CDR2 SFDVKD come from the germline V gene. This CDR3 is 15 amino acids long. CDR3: CATSDRSSPAGSQYF. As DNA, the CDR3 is TGTGCCACCAGTGACCGCTCGTCTCCCGCAGGGTCCCAGTACTTC.

CDR3 amino acids: CASSVAGGDNQPQHF. The CDR3 nucleotides read TGTGCCAGCAGCGTAGCTGGGGGGGACAATCAGCCCCAGCATTTT. This sequence joins TRBV9 and TRBJ1-5; tentative D call: TRBD1 (5 bases). CDR3 length: 15 amino acids. V dropped 0 bases and J dropped 3 bases, with 10 bases sitting between them. Germline V gives CDR1 SGDLS, CDR2 YYNGEE.

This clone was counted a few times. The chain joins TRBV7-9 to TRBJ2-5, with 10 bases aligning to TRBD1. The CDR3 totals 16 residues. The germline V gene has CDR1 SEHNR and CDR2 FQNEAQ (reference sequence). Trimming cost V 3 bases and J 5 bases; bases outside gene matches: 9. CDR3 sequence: CASSLVTGGMGETQYF. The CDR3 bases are TGTGCCAGCAGCTTGGTGACAGGGGGCATGGGGGAGACCCAGTACTTC.

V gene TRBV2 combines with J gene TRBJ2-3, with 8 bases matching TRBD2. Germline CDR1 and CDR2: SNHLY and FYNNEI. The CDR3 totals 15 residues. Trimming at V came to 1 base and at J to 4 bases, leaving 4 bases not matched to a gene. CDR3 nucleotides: TGTGCCAGCAGTGAAGGCCCCGGGAGGGCAGATACGCAGTATTTT. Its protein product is CASSEGPGRADTQYF.

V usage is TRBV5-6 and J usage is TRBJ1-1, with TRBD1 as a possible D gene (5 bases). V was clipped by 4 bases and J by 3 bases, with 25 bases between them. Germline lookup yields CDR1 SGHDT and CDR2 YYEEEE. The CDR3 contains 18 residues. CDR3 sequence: CASSAIDSPALRYTEAFF. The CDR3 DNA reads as TGTGCCAGCAGCGCAATAGACAGTCCGGCCTTACGTTACACTGAAGCTTTCTTT. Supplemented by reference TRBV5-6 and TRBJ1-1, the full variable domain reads DAGVTQSPTHLIKTRGQQVTLRCSPKSGHDTVSWYQQALGQGPQFIFQYYEEEERQRGNFPDRFSGHQFPNYSSELNVNALLLGDSALYLCASSAIDSPALRYTEAFFGQGTRLTVV.

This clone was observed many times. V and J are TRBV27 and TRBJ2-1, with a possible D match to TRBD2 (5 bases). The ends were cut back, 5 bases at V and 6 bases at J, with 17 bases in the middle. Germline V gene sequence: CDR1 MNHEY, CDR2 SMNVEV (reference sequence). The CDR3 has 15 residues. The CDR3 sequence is CASSGRLAPFNEQFF. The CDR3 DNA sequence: TGTGCCAGCAGTGGCCGCCTAGCACCGTTCAATGAGCAGTTCTTC.

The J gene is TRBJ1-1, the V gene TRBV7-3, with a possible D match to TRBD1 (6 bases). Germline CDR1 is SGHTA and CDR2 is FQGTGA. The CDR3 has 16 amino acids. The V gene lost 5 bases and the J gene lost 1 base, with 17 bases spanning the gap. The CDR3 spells CASSRTGFIANTEAFF. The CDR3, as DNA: TGTGCCAGCAGCCGTACAGGGTTTATTGCGAACACTGAAGCTTTCTTT.

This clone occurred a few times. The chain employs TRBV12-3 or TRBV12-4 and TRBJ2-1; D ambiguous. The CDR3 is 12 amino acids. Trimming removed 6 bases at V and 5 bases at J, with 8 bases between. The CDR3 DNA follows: TGTGCCAGCAGGGCGGAAAACAATGAGCAGTTCTTC. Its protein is CASRAENNEQFF.